Sequencing of this T cell receptor beta chain was carried out in a study of shared clonotypes between healthy human individuals. Study-wide points: Clonotype sharing across several donors was observed for 4.5% to 6.5% of naive CD4 clonotypes. Memory subsets generally showed lower estimated richness than naive subsets.

A remark on this clone: Its antigen is currently unknown.

A CD45RA+ naive subset and a CD45RA-negative memory subset were split from CD4+ cells. The CDR3 runs to 15 residues. Deletions cut 4 bases from V and 0 bases from J, with 11 bases between. Germline CDR1 reads MNHNS; CDR2 reads SASEGT. Every subset's genomic DNA went evenly onto several immunoSEQ plates. Assay: immunoSEQ multiplex PCR; the TCRdb copy retains only in-frame clones and omits some. There are some 350,000 clones in the sample; roughly 70% occur only once, and approximately 10% lies in the top ten. This sequence joins TRBV6-1 and TRBJ2-3; possible D gene TRBD2, 6 bases. This clonotype was sampled from a man aged 30 to 45 in good health. Sequencing input: memory CD4+ T cells sorted from blood. Subset: CD45RA-negative fraction. The CDR3: CASSGRRGSTDTQYF. CDR3 DNA sequence: TGTGCCAGCAGTGGTCGGAGGGGCAGCACAGATACGCAGTATTTT.